This note documents a single T cell receptor (beta chain) sequence. Its antigen is currently unknown. This sample is drawn from a study of T cell repertoires in cytomegalovirus infection. Study as a whole: Well-studied HLA-B-restricted CMV epitopes were used in the study alongside recently identified HLA-C-restricted ones. CMV infection and matching HLA type were both indicated by public TCR beta signatures. General study findings and limits: Summed public TCR beta family frequency identified CMV carriers bearing the relevant HLA. It was HLA-C-restricted CMV-specific TCR beta clonotypes that dominated the response ex vivo.

The CDR3 loop spans 12 amino acids. In germline, CDR1 is MRHNA, CDR2 SNTAGT. V lost 7 bases and J lost 8; bases outside the gene matches: 6. TCRdb itself ran the reads through MiXCR, one entry per CDR3 protein. The table records about 920,000 distinct CDR3 sequences, around 30% of them present only once. This sequence originates from a human donor in good health (CMV status not recorded). Some clones in this sample may be carry-over from other donors' samples. Sample: cultured CD8+ T cells from PBMCs, taken from culture after CMV antigen stimulation. This chain uses TRBV6-4 with TRBJ1-2, with TRBD1 matching 8 bases. CDR3: CASIGQGGGYTF. The CDR3 DNA is TGTGCCAGCATCGGACAGGGCGGGGGCTACACCTTC.